These 11 T cell receptor beta chains came from one sample sequenced in a study of T cells in Graves' hyperthyroidism and ophthalmopathy. Amplified TCR beta CDR3 regions came from RNA transcripts. During a first-round RT-PCR of the TCR CDR3, the HTBI primer set was used. Via MiXCR, TCRdb re-called the multiplex PCR reads, giving one row per CDR3 protein. The sample records a few hundred thousand distinct CDR3 sequences, roughly an eighth being singletons. Sequenced sample: blood. The receptors shown here come from a woman aged 40 to 50 with Graves' ophthalmopathy.

There are a few counts of this clonotype. A much larger clone sits a single nucleotide away, making a read error possible. V is TRBV27 and J is TRBJ2-7, with 13 bases fitting TRBD2. The CDR3 has 15 amino acids. V was clipped by 4 bases and J by 3 bases; unmatched bases: 3. The germline gives CDR1 MNHEY, CDR2 SMNVEV (reference sequence). This chain's CDR3 is CASSSRLAGGYEQYF. CDR3 in DNA: TGTGCCAGCAGTTCCCGACTAGCGGGAGGCTACGAGCAGTACTTC.

This clonotype was detected only a few times. A much larger clone lies one base from this, so it may be a read error. The rearrangement links TRBV27 to TRBJ2-1; D gene unclear. The CDR3 is 14 residues long. The germline CDR1 and CDR2 sequences are MNHEY and SMNVEV (reference sequence). V dropped 6 bases and J dropped 7 bases, with 16 bases sitting between them. The DNA of the CDR3 is TGTGCCAGCAGCCAGGCAACGGGTGCAAATGAGCAGTTCTTC. Its translation: CASSQATGANEQFF.

This clonotype showed up just a few times. This rearrangement joins TRBV5-1 to TRBJ1-1; tentative D call: TRBD1 (6 bases). From germline, CDR1 is SGHRS and CDR2 YFSETQ. The V and J ends lost 5 bases and 5 bases respectively, with 16 bases between them. There are 14 residues in the CDR3. CDR3: CASRLGERGTEAFF. Here the CDR3 DNA reads TGCGCCAGCAGACTTGGGGAGAGGGGGACTGAAGCTTTCTTT.

The table lists this clonotype with many counts. The chain employs TRBV27 and TRBJ2-7; D gene uncertain. The CDR3 runs 14 residues. V lost 2 bases and J lost 5, with 13 bases in between. The germline CDR1 and CDR2 sequences are MNHEY and SMNVEV (reference sequence). CDR3 nucleotide sequence: TGTGCCAGCAGTTTAAATATGGGGTACGACGAGCAGTACTTC. It is translated as CASSLNMGYDEQYF.

The chain recombines TRBV12-3 or TRBV12-4 with TRBJ1-2, with a tentative D call TRBD1 (6 bases). Trimming removed 7 bases from V and 6 bases from J, with 12 bases in between. The CDR3 length is 12 residues. This chain's CDR3 is CASTPGDHGYTF. The CDR3 coding sequence is TGTGCCAGCACCCCAGGGGACCATGGCTACACCTTC.

This clonotype has a count of ten or more. This sequence joins TRBV28 and TRBJ1-1; a weak D match, TRBD1 (6 bases). The CDR3 has 15 residues. V lost 3 bases, J lost 5 bases, and 16 bases lay in between. Germline CDR1 reads MDHEN; CDR2 reads SYDVKM. CDR3: CASSLSWGAGTEAFF. CDR3 nucleotide sequence: TGTGCCAGCAGTTTGAGTTGGGGGGCGGGAACTGAAGCTTTCTTT. Drawing the rest from reference TRBV28 and TRBJ1-1, the complete variable domain is DVKVTQSSRYLVKRTGEKVFLECVQDMDHENMFWYRQDPGLGLRLIYFSYDVKMKEKGDIPEGYSVSREKKERFSLILESASTNQTSMYLCASSLSWGAGTEAFFGQGTRLTVV.

This clonotype was seen repeatedly, ten times or more. J is TRBJ2-5 and V is TRBV29-1; maybe TRBD1 (6 bases). The germline CDR1 and CDR2 sequences are SQVTM and ANQGSEA. The CDR3 covers 15 residues. V lost 2 bases to trimming and J lost 4 bases, with 17 bases between them. CDR3 in amino acids: CSVEISGRGRETQYF. CDR3 nucleotide sequence: TGCAGCGTTGAAATCAGTGGCAGGGGCAGAGAGACCCAGTACTTC.

This clonotype was observed at least ten times. The J gene is TRBJ2-7, the V gene TRBV7-2; D remains unclear. This CDR3 region has 14 residues. In germline, CDR1 is SGHTA, CDR2 FQGNSA. V lost 3 bases and J lost 0, with 9 bases in between. CDR3 sequence (DNA): TGTGCCAGCAGCTTGGGGTCTAGCTCCTACGAGCAGTACTTC. Protein sequence: CASSLGSSSYEQYF. The whole variable domain, remainder taken from reference TRBV7-2 and TRBJ2-7, is GAGVSQSPSNKVTEKGKDVELRCDPISGHTALYWYRQSLGQGLEFLIYFQGNSAPDKSGLPSDRFSAERTGGSVSTLTIQRTQQEDSAVYLCASSLGSSSYEQYFGPGTRLTVT.

This clonotype has ten or more counts. The rearrangement uses TRBV6-1 and TRBJ2-1; D is unresolved. Germline CDR1 MNHNS, CDR2 SASEGT. This CDR3 has 13 amino acids. V lost 3 bases, J lost 5 bases, and 8 bases lay in between. The CDR3 region is CASSEVGNNEQFF. CDR3 DNA sequence: TGTGCCAGCAGTGAGGTAGGGAACAATGAGCAGTTCTTC.

This clonotype was picked up many times. DNA for the CDR3: TGTGCCAGTAGGACCACCGGGGAGCTGTTTTTT. This gives the protein CASRTTGELFF. The rearrangement uses TRBV19 and TRBJ2-2; the D is unclear. The germline gives CDR1 LNHDA, CDR2 SQIVND (reference sequence). Trimming stripped 6 bases from V and 4 bases from J, with 3 bases between. CDR3 length equals 11 residues.

This clonotype was seen repeatedly, ten times or more. The chain links TRBV7-2 to TRBJ2-7; D possibly corresponds to TRBD2 (9 bases). Trimming cost V 5 bases and J 7 bases, with 18 bases left between them. The CDR3 length is 14 residues. Germline V gene sequence: CDR1 SGHTA, CDR2 FQGNSA. The CDR3 loop reads CASSPTGAGGEQYF. CDR3 coding DNA: TGTGCCAGCAGCCCGACAGGGGCGGGGGGGGAGCAGTACTTC.